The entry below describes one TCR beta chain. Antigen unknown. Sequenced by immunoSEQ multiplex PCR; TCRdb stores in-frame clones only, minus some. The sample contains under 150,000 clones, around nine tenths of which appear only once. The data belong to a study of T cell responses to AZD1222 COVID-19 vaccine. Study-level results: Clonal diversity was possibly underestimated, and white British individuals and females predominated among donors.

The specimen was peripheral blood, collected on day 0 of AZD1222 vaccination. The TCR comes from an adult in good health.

The CDR3 protein is CASSPGQGRYNEQFF. CDR3 nucleotides: TGTGCCAGCAGCCCAGGACAGGGGAGGTACAATGAGCAGTTCTTC. The chain is built from TRBV27 and TRBJ2-1; 9 bases fit TRBD1. The CDR3 length is 15 residues. CDR1 and CDR2 (germline): MNHEY, SMNVEV (reference sequence). V was pared by 6 bases and J by 4 bases, with 7 bases of the junction left unmatched.